What follows is one T cell receptor beta chain and its context. With 0 bases clipped from V and 8 bases from J, the junction kept 4 bases outside the gene matches. Per germline, CDR1 SGHKS and CDR2 YYEKEE (reference sequence). The CDR3 runs 14 residues. The data belong to a study of T cell changes during pregnancy in multiple sclerosis. Only in-frame clones appear in the TCRdb table, and some are missing; sequencing was by immunoSEQ multiplex PCR. Of around 52,000 clones listed, roughly nine tenths are singletons. The TCR comes from a female donor with multiple sclerosis, enrolled in a pregnancy study. The sequencing here drew on CD4+ T cells from peripheral blood mononuclear cells, taken in the second trimester of pregnancy. The gene calls are TRBV5-5 and TRBJ1-2, with 10 bases lining up with TRBD1. The CDR3 sequence is CASSLGQGARGYTF. The CDR3 nucleotides are TGTGCCAGCAGCTTGGGACAGGGGGCCAGAGGCTACACCTTC.